Each of the 18 T cell receptor beta chains below was sequenced from the same sample in a study of persistence of HIV-infected CD4 T cells. Overlapping HIV-1 Gag 15-mer peptides at about 1 ug per peptide per mL were used. Responding CD4+ T cells were sorted by upregulation of both CD40 ligand and CD69. These receptors are not linked to any known antigen. This was the immunoSEQ version 4 assay in survey mode. Profiled with immunoSEQ multiplex PCR; TCRdb holds only in-frame clones, not every one. The sample has fewer than 40,000 clones; 70% are singletons. The source was CD4+ T cells sorted from PBMCs after roughly 18-hour stimulation, collected from a patient who received antiretroviral therapy. The receptor set was obtained from an adult man with HIV who was CMV-seropositive.

This chain joins TRBV2 and TRBJ1-5; TRBD1 is a possible D gene (5 bases). V was shortened by 5 bases and J by 4 bases, with 21 bases between the two germline ends. The CDR3 length is 17 residues. Germline values: CDR1 SNHLY, CDR2 FYNNEI. CDR3 region: CASSSLGGTGQNQPQHF. CDR3 in DNA: TGTGCCAGCAGTTCTCTCGGGGGAACGGGGCAGAATCAGCCCCAGCATTTT. Filled out from reference TRBV2 and TRBJ1-5, the complete variable domain reads EPEVTQTPSHQVTQMGQEVILRCVPISNHLYFYWYRQILGQKVEFLVSFYNNEISEKSEIFDDQFSVERPDGSNFTLKIRSTKLEDSAMYFCASSSLGGTGQNQPQHFGDGTRLSIL.

This clone was detected a few times. Different DNA sequences within this sample yield the same CDR3. This chain connects TRBV24-1 to TRBJ1-2, with D hard to call. CDR3 size: 13 residues. V lost 4 bases, J lost 4 bases, and 9 bases lay in between. Germline values: CDR1 KGHDR, CDR2 SFDVKD. CDR3 in DNA: TGTGCCACCAGTGAGCGGGGAGGCTATGGCTACACCTTC. It encodes CATSERGGYGYTF.

This chain uses TRBV28 with TRBJ1-5; the D is unclear. CDR3 length equals 15 residues. Trimming took off 5 bases at V and 3 bases at J, with 14 bases between the two ends. The germline gives CDR1 MDHEN, CDR2 SYDVKM. The CDR3 coding sequence is TGTGCCAGCAGTACCCCCGACGGATTCAATCAGCCCCAGCATTTT. Protein sequence: CASSTPDGFNQPQHF.

The gene calls are TRBV2 and TRBJ2-7; 11 bases are a match to TRBD1. J lost 3 bases, V lost 5 bases, and 3 bases had no gene match. This CDR3 comprises 14 residues. Germline CDR1 is SNHLY and CDR2 is FYNNEI. The CDR3 DNA reads TGTGCCAGCAGTCTGGGACAGGGGGTCTACGAGCAGTACTTC. Translated: CASSLGQGVYEQYF.

For the CDR3, the DNA is TGTGCCAGTACGAACAGGGGGGGCAATCAGCCCCAGCATTTT. Amino acid sequence: CASTNRGGNQPQHF. The chain has TRBV19 and TRBJ1-5, with 8 bases lining up with TRBD1. This CDR3 contains 14 residues. Trimming cost V 7 bases and J 2 bases; bases outside gene matches: 4. Per germline, CDR1 LNHDA and CDR2 SQIVND (reference sequence).

V usage is TRBV6-6 and J usage is TRBJ1-2; no firm D call. Germline values: CDR1 MNHNY, CDR2 SVGAGI (reference sequence). Trimming took 7 bases from V and 2 from J, leaving 11 bases between them. This CDR3 is built from 13 residues. The CDR3, as DNA: TGTGCCAGCACCTCAGCTGAAAACTATGGCTACACCTTC. Translation: CASTSAENYGYTF.

This clone was seen a handful of times. V and J are TRBV19 and TRBJ2-3; 10 bases match TRBD1. Germline CDR1 LNHDA, CDR2 SQIVND (reference sequence). The V segment lost 6 bases and the J segment 3 bases; nucleotides outside the gene matches: 6. The CDR3 loop spans 15 amino acids. CDR3 sequence reads: CASRIEGQGTDTQYF. The CDR3 DNA reads as TGTGCCAGTAGAATTGAGGGACAGGGGACAGATACGCAGTATTTT.

This rearrangement joins TRBV6-6 to TRBJ1-2, with D possibly TRBD1 on 5 matching bases. Germline V gives CDR1 MNHNY, CDR2 SVGAGI (reference sequence). The CDR3 totals 15 residues. V lost 6 bases and J 3 bases, leaving 17 bases between the germline ends. The CDR3, as DNA: TGTGCCAGCAGGATCAAAGGGACGGCAGACTATGGCTACACCTTC. Translating it yields CASRIKGTADYGYTF.

The chain recombines TRBV7-2 with TRBJ1-2; perhaps TRBD1 as D (6 bases). The germline V and J ends were trimmed by 5 bases and 4 bases, with 14 bases remaining between them. The germline gives CDR1 SGHTA, CDR2 FQGNSA. The CDR3 runs 14 residues. CDR3 amino acids: CASSPTGNAYGYTF. As DNA, the CDR3 is TGTGCCAGCAGCCCTACAGGGAACGCCTATGGCTACACCTTC.

The chain recombines TRBV18 with TRBJ2-3, with 8 bases matching TRBD1. CDR3 size: 14 residues. Germline trimming cut 6 bases from V and 8 bases from J; bases unmatched to any gene: 10. Germline assignment: CDR1 KGHSH and CDR2 LQKENI. The DNA for the CDR3 is TGTGCCAGCTCGCTAGGACAGGGTCAGAGTACGCAGTATTTT. The encoded protein is CASSLGQGQSTQYF.

This chain links TRBV29-1 with TRBJ2-1, with 7 bases identical to TRBD1. V shed 3 bases and J 7 bases; nucleotides not matched to a gene: 15. Germline CDR1 SQVTM, CDR2 ANQGSEA. The CDR3 extends over 16 amino acids. CDR3 residues: CSVEQRGAGGENEQFF. For the CDR3, the DNA is TGCAGCGTTGAGCAGCGAGGGGCAGGGGGAGAAAATGAGCAGTTCTTC.

There are a few counts of this clone. The gene calls are TRBV9 and TRBJ2-2; D might be TRBD2 (7 bases). This CDR3 is 14 amino acids long. Germline lookup yields CDR1 SGDLS and CDR2 YYNGEE. V lost 7 bases and J 4 bases, leaving 14 bases between the germline ends. CDR3 sequence (DNA): TGTGCCAGCGGGGGGGCCGGGAGCACCGGGGAGCTGTTTTTT. Residues: CASGGAGSTGELFF.

This chain joins TRBV28 and TRBJ1-1; TRBD1 is a possible D gene (5 bases). The V end lost 4 bases, the J end lost 0 bases, and 15 bases lay between the germline ends. The germline gives CDR1 MDHEN, CDR2 SYDVKM. This CDR3 has 16 residues. The CDR3 loop reads CASSSPPGAMNTEAFF. CDR3 DNA: TGTGCCAGCAGTTCGCCCCCCGGGGCTATGAACACTGAAGCTTTCTTT. The full variable domain, its missing parts supplied by reference TRBV28 and TRBJ1-1, is DVKVTQSSRYLVKRTGEKVFLECVQDMDHENMFWYRQDPGLGLRLIYFSYDVKMKEKGDIPEGYSVSREKKERFSLILESASTNQTSMYLCASSSPPGAMNTEAFFGQGTRLTVV.

V is TRBV28 and J is TRBJ1-2; D gene unclear. V lost 3 bases to trimming and J lost 4 bases, with 15 bases between them. Germline V gene lookup returns CDR1 MDHEN and CDR2 SYDVKM. The CDR3 is 15 amino acids. CDR3 coding DNA: TGTGCCAGCAGTTTTTTAACCGGCGAGTCCTATGGCTACACCTTC. Translated: CASSFLTGESYGYTF.

The rearrangement links TRBV7-9 to TRBJ1-5; possible D gene TRBD1, 6 bases. The V gene lost 0 bases and the J gene lost 5 bases, with 17 bases spanning the gap. The V gene's germline CDR1 is SEHNR and CDR2 FQNEAQ (reference sequence). This CDR3 has 17 amino acids. CDR3 nucleotide sequence: TGTGCCAGCAGCTTAGCGCAAAAGGGGGGTCCAGATCAGCCCCAGCATTTT. It is translated as CASSLAQKGGPDQPQHF.

V is TRBV28 and J is TRBJ2-7; a weak D match, TRBD1 (6 bases). Germline V lookup: CDR1 MDHEN, CDR2 SYDVKM. With 3 bases removed from V and 3 bases from J, the gap between germline ends came to 12 bases. The CDR3 runs to 14 residues. CDR3 in DNA: TGTGCCAGCAGTTTGTCGGGACATGTCTACGAGCAGTACTTC. Encoded protein: CASSLSGHVYEQYF.

V is TRBV4-2 and J is TRBJ1-5, with a weak D call TRBD1 (6 bases). The CDR3 totals 18 residues. Germline V gives CDR1 LGHNA, CDR2 YNFKEQ. The germline V and J ends were trimmed by 4 bases and 1 base, with 20 bases remaining between them. The DNA of the CDR3 is TGTGCCAGCAGCCGCGCAACAGGGCCCGGGGAGAGCAATCAGCCCCAGCATTTT. It codes for CASSRATGPGESNQPQHF.

The J gene is TRBJ2-4, the V gene TRBV7-9, with 7 bases aligning to TRBD1. This CDR3 comprises 11 residues. The junction had 9 bases not matched to a gene; V was cut back by 6 bases and J by 16 bases. Germline CDR1 is SEHNR and CDR2 is FQNEAQ (reference sequence). DNA for the CDR3: TGTGCCAGCAGGGGCGAAGGGGGCGAATACTTC. Residues: CASRGEGGEYF.